The present T cell receptor beta chain was sequenced within a study of cytomegalovirus exposure and HLA in healthy donors. Whole-study findings and limits: Follow-up analysis later connected one missense variant in DCLRE1C with trimming of TCR beta V- and J-genes. In a later analysis, HLA-C alleles had the fewest associated TCRs, DRB1 alleles the most.

The CDR3 length is 17 residues. To note about this clone: Its antigen is unidentified.

The PCR was carried out with 60 Vbeta primers and 13 Jbeta primers. The table came from immunoSEQ multiplex PCR; TCRdb's copy has only in-frame clones and leaves some out. Among about 110,000 clones listed, 79% were seen once. The rearrangement links TRBV21-1 to TRBJ1-1; TRBD1 was called by the table and not checked on the DNA. TRBV21-1 is assigned pseudogene status. Material for sequencing was PBMCs. The clonotype comes from a woman aged 40 to 49 in good health and CMV-seronegative. Here the CDR3 reads CASSKRDRGPARTEAFF. The CDR3 DNA sequence: TGTGCCAGCAGCAAAAGGGACAGGGGGCCGGCACGGACTGAAGCTTTCTTT.